This TCR beta chain was sequenced in a study of T cell responses to AZD1222 COVID-19 vaccine. Remarks on this clone: Its antigen is still unknown.

Clones were sequenced by immunoSEQ multiplex PCR, and TCRdb holds only the in-frame ones, with some missing. Of roughly 130,000 clones listed, over 75% are singletons. Study-wide results and limits: After two AZD1222 doses, spike-specific TCR breadth and depth rose versus day 0.

Germline CDR1 is MNHEY and CDR2 is SVGAGI. The CDR3 length is 13 residues. Deletions cut 5 bases from V and 5 bases from J, with 12 bases between. The source was peripheral blood, collected on day 0 of MenACWY control vaccination. The receptor comes from an adult in good health. The gene calls are TRBV6-5 and TRBJ1-1, with a weak D call TRBD1 (6 bases). CDR3 loop: CASSPTGGTEAFF. Written as DNA, the CDR3 is TGTGCCAGCAGTCCGACAGGAGGGACTGAAGCTTTCTTT.